This passage covers 30 T cell receptor beta chains from one sample sequenced in a study of T cell clones after liver transplantation. The data were produced by immunoSEQ multiplex PCR, yet TCRdb's version contains in-frame clones alone and is incomplete. Of tens of thousands of clones in the sample, 85% to 95% were seen once. Source: CD4+ T cells from blood, taken roughly 26 months after liver transplant. These TCRs come from a human patient who received a liver transplant. Some T cells may be the graft donor's.

The chain links TRBV14 to TRBJ2-3; tentatively, D is TRBD1 or TRBD2 (5 bases each). The germline V gene encodes CDR1 SGHDN and CDR2 FVKESK. V lost 4 bases to trimming and J lost 0 bases, with 14 bases between them. The CDR3 is 16 residues long. The CDR3, as DNA: TGTGCCAGCAGCCGGACACCGGGACGGAGCACAGATACGCAGTATTTT. Its translation is CASSRTPGRSTDTQYF.

J is TRBJ2-7 and V is TRBV7-8, with D uncertain. This CDR3 comprises 19 residues. Germline V gene data show CDR1 as SGHVS and CDR2 as FQNEAQ. V shed 0 bases and J shed 2 bases, with 23 bases lying between them. This CDR3 is CASSLAVLKMVRGAYEQYF. The CDR3 coding sequence is TGTGCCAGCAGCTTAGCGGTTCTTAAAATGGTCAGAGGAGCCTACGAGCAGTACTTC.

This chain uses TRBV11-3 with TRBJ2-3; D assignment may be TRBD1 or TRBD2 (5 bases each). The length of the CDR3 is 15 residues. Germline lookup yields CDR1 SGHNT and CDR2 YENEEA. V was shortened by 3 bases and J by 2 bases, with 12 bases between the two germline ends. Written as DNA, the CDR3 is TGTGCCAGCAGCTTTGGGGACCCCGACACAGATACGCAGTATTTT. This codes for CASSFGDPDTDTQYF.

This clone was seen a single time. This chain connects TRBV5-1 to TRBJ1-5; D may be TRBD1 (5 bases). Trimming pared 7 bases from V and 2 bases from J, leaving 22 bases between. There are 17 residues in the CDR3. Germline loops: CDR1 SGHRS, CDR2 YFSETQ. The CDR3 here is CASQPDQGNQGNQPQHF. DNA for the CDR3: TGCGCCAGCCAACCGGACCAGGGTAATCAAGGCAATCAGCCCCAGCATTTT.

This chain uses TRBV5-4 with TRBJ2-2; TRBD2 matches 8 bases. Germline loops: CDR1 SGHNT, CDR2 YYREEE (reference sequence). The V segment lost 2 bases and the J segment 6 bases; nucleotides outside the gene matches: 12. The CDR3 is 17 amino acids. CDR3 region: CASSLWGREDRAGELFF. The CDR3 DNA reads as TGTGCCAGCAGCTTATGGGGGCGGGAGGACCGGGCCGGGGAGCTGTTTTTT.

This chain joins TRBV7-3 and TRBJ2-3, with 13 bases fitting TRBD2. Germline CDR1 reads SGHTA; CDR2 reads FQGTGA. The CDR3 sequence is 17 residues long. Unmatched junction bases numbered 9, after V lost 5 bases and J lost 4 bases. DNA of the CDR3: TGTGCCAGCAGCCCCACTGGACTAGCGGGAGCTGCAGATACGCAGTATTTT. It codes for CASSPTGLAGAADTQYF.

The CDR3 DNA is TGCGCCAGCAGCGTGGCGACTAGCGGGAGTTACGAGCAGTACTTC. This sequence encodes CASSVATSGSYEQYF. The rearrangement links TRBV5-1 to TRBJ2-7; TRBD2 agrees at 12 bases. Germline CDR1 is SGHRS and CDR2 is YFSETQ. The junction had 6 bases not matched to a gene; V was cut back by 4 bases and J by 4 bases. This CDR3 spans 15 amino acids.

The chain joins TRBV28 to TRBJ2-7; D possibly matches TRBD1 or TRBD2 (5 bases each). CDR3 length equals 13 residues. The V gene's germline CDR1 is MDHEN and CDR2 SYDVKM. V was pared by 7 bases and J by 2 bases, with 12 bases between. CDR3 loop: CASTPGRTYEQYF. Here the CDR3 DNA reads TGTGCCAGCACCCCGGGACGAACCTACGAGCAGTACTTC.

The V call is TRBV5-8, the J call TRBJ2-3; the D gene is possibly TRBD2 (6 bases). The CDR3 covers 20 residues. Germline V gene data show CDR1 as SGHTS and CDR2 as YDEGEE. V was cut by 2 bases and J by 3 bases, with 28 bases left in between. For the CDR3, the DNA is TGTGCCAGCAGCTTTCGATGGACGGTTGGACTAACCTTGGGGACAGATACGCAGTATTTT. It encodes CASSFRWTVGLTLGTDTQYF.

DNA of the CDR3: TGTGCCAGCAGCTTAGGGACAGGTGAAGGGACCCAGTACTTC. Amino acid sequence: CASSLGTGEGTQYF. This sequence joins TRBV7-7 and TRBJ2-5; 7 positions match TRBD1. With 1 base clipped from V and 7 bases from J, the junction kept 6 bases outside the gene matches. This CDR3 is 14 amino acids long. Germline V gives CDR1 SSHAT, CDR2 FNYEAQ (reference sequence).

This chain uses TRBV7-8 with TRBJ1-4; the match to TRBD1 covers 7 bases. CDR3 length equals 15 residues. Per the germline V gene, CDR1 is SGHVS and CDR2 is FQNEAQ. The ends lost 2 bases at V and 11 bases at J; junction bases unmatched: 11. The CDR3, as DNA: TGTGCCAGCAGCTTATCGAACCAGGGGGTAGGGAAACTGTTTTTT. It translates to CASSLSNQGVGKLFF. Complete variable domain (other parts from reference TRBV7-8 and TRBJ1-4): GAGVSQSPRYKVAKRGQDVALRCDPISGHVSLFWYQQALGQGPEFLTYFQNEAQLDKSGLPSDRFFAERPEGSVSTLKIQRTQQEDSAVYLCASSLSNQGVGKLFFGSGTQLSVL.

The rearrangement joins TRBV5-1 to TRBJ2-3; possibly TRBD1 for D (5 bases). This CDR3 is 13 amino acids long. From germline, CDR1 is SGHRS and CDR2 YFSETQ. The V end lost 0 bases, the J end lost 4 bases, and 6 bases lay between the germline ends. The CDR3 is CASSLEGADTQYF. The CDR3 DNA is TGCGCCAGCAGCTTGGAAGGGGCAGATACGCAGTATTTT.

This chain uses TRBV18 with TRBJ1-5; D perhaps matches TRBD1 (5 bases). Germline CDR1 KGHSH, CDR2 LQKENI. Trimming shortened V by 2 bases and J by 3 bases, and 14 bases separated the two germline ends. The CDR3 is 16 amino acids. The DNA for the CDR3 is TGTGCCAGCTCACCAAATCCAAACAGGCTCAATCAGCCCCAGCATTTT. Translated: CASSPNPNRLNQPQHF.

This chain joins TRBV9 and TRBJ2-3; perhaps TRBD2 as D (5 bases). The CDR3 loop spans 15 amino acids. From germline, CDR1 is SGDLS and CDR2 YYNGEE. Trimming left V 4 bases short and J 2 bases short, with 14 bases between. The CDR3 loop reads CASSPRGSATDTQYF. The CDR3, as DNA: TGTGCCAGCAGCCCCCGGGGTAGCGCCACAGATACGCAGTATTTT.

The chain joins TRBV19 to TRBJ2-1; D remains ambiguous. Germline V gene sequence: CDR1 LNHDA, CDR2 SQIVND (reference sequence). The V and J ends lost 4 bases and 8 bases respectively, with 18 bases between them. This CDR3 has 15 residues. The CDR3 here is CASSNGRSWIDEQFF. The CDR3 region has the DNA TGTGCCAGTAGTAATGGTCGGTCCTGGATCGATGAGCAGTTCTTC. The entire variable domain, with the rest obtained from reference TRBV19 and TRBJ2-1, is as follows: DGGITQSPKYLFRKEGQNVTLSCEQNLNHDAMYWYRQDPGQGLRLIYYSQIVNDFQKGDIAEGYSVSREKKESFPLTVTSAQKNPTAFYLCASSNGRSWIDEQFFGPGTRLTVL.

The J gene is TRBJ1-1, the V gene TRBV28; 8 bases align to TRBD1. Germline V gene lookup returns CDR1 MDHEN and CDR2 SYDVKM. This CDR3 contains 14 residues. With V trimmed by 8 bases and J by 5 bases, 10 bases remained unmatched. CDR3 sequence reads: CASGAGTGKTEAFF. In DNA, the CDR3 is TGTGCCAGCGGGGCCGGGACAGGCAAGACTGAAGCTTTCTTT.

The chain couples TRBV19 to TRBJ2-5, with a possible D match to TRBD1 (6 bases). The V and J ends lost 10 bases and 4 bases respectively, with 22 bases between them. The CDR3 consists of 15 residues. Germline CDR1 and CDR2: LNHDA and SQIVND (reference sequence). The CDR3 DNA sequence: TGTGCCACTTCCCCGGCCAGGGGAATAGGAGAGACCCAGTACTTC. It yields the protein CATSPARGIGETQYF.

This clone was detected only a few times. The CDR3 bases are TGTGCCAGCTCACCCGACCAAGAGACCCAGTACTTC. Protein sequence: CASSPDQETQYF. The chain is built from TRBV18 and TRBJ2-5; the D is unclear. CDR1 is KGHSH and CDR2 is LQKENI in the germline V gene. Trimming stripped 3 bases from V and 0 bases from J, with 2 bases between. The CDR3 consists of 12 residues.

The CDR3 DNA reads as TGTGCCAGCACCCGGAACCCAACTAATGAAAAACTGTTTTTT. This gives the protein CASTRNPTNEKLFF. The chain carries TRBV2 and TRBJ1-4; unclear D gene. V lost 7 bases to trimming and J lost 0 bases, with 9 bases between them. Germline V gene sequence: CDR1 SNHLY, CDR2 FYNNEI. The CDR3 spans 14 residues.

The chain recombines TRBV5-4 with TRBJ2-7; TRBD1 matches 9 bases. J lost 0 bases, V lost 3 bases, and 4 bases had no gene match. The CDR3 covers 15 residues. The V gene's germline CDR1 is SGHNT and CDR2 YYREEE (reference sequence). The CDR3 DNA reads as TGTGCCAGCAGCTACCGGACAGGGGACTCCTACGAGCAGTACTTC. Translating it yields CASSYRTGDSYEQYF.

This clone has only one observation. The chain uses TRBV7-9 and TRBJ2-7; 13 bases map to TRBD2. Germline trimming cut 5 bases from V and 10 bases from J; bases unmatched to any gene: 8. This CDR3 spans 14 amino acids. CDR1 SEHNR and CDR2 FQNEAQ come from the germline V gene (reference sequence). CDR3 sequence: CASSPGLAGESQYF. CDR3 bases: TGTGCCAGCAGCCCAGGACTAGCGGGAGAGAGTCAGTACTTC.

This chain joins TRBV19 and TRBJ1-1, with 9 positions matching TRBD1. After removal of 6 bases from V and 11 bases from J, the junction contained 19 bases not matched to a gene. The CDR3 length is 16 residues. The germline V gene encodes CDR1 LNHDA and CDR2 SQIVND (reference sequence). CDR3 amino acids: CASSHREGQGRGGAFF. In DNA, the CDR3 is TGTGCCAGTAGCCATCGAGAGGGACAGGGCAGGGGTGGGGCTTTCTTT.

A word on this clone: A junction end diverges from the germline sequence, so it may reflect a read error. CDR3 region: CASSLAFGGPDF. CDR3 in DNA: TGTGCCAGCAGCTTGGCATTTGGGGGGCCGGACTTC. V usage is TRBV5-6 and J usage is TRBJ2-5; D could derive from TRBD1 or TRBD2 (6 bases each). CDR1 SGHDT and CDR2 YYEEEE come from the germline V gene. CDR3 length: 12 residues. Full variable domain (remainder filled in from reference TRBV5-6 and TRBJ2-5): DAGVTQSPTHLIKTRGQQVTLRCSPKSGHDTVSWYQQALGQGPQFIFQYYEEEERQRGNFPDRFSGHQFPNYSSELNVNALLLGDSALYLCASSLAFGGPDFGPGTRLLVL.

This clone was recorded once. This rearrangement joins TRBV6-1 to TRBJ2-7; TRBD1 agrees at 11 bases. The J segment lost 5 bases and the V segment lost 5 bases, leaving 8 bases of the junction unmatched. CDR1 MNHNS and CDR2 SASEGT come from the germline V gene. This CDR3 has 15 amino acids. The CDR3 DNA reads TGTGCCAGCAGTTCCTATCCGGGACAGGGGGACGAGCAGTACTTC. Translation gives CASSSYPGQGDEQYF.

This rearrangement joins TRBV9 to TRBJ2-6; D unresolved. In germline, CDR1 is SGDLS, CDR2 YYNGEE. The V and J ends lost 3 bases and 3 bases respectively, with 10 bases between them. The CDR3 consists of 15 residues. This chain's CDR3 is CASSAGTLGANVLTF. The CDR3 DNA follows: TGTGCCAGCAGCGCCGGCACTCTTGGGGCCAACGTCCTGACTTTC.

The chain employs TRBV19 and TRBJ1-5, with TRBD1 matching 9 bases. With V trimmed by 3 bases and J by 1 base, 7 bases remained unmatched. Germline V CDR1 and CDR2: LNHDA, SQIVND (reference sequence). The CDR3 loop spans 17 amino acids. In DNA, the CDR3 is TGTGCCAGTAGTATCCGGACAGGGGTTCCGAGCAATCAGCCCCAGCATTTT. This gives the protein CASSIRTGVPSNQPQHF.

The chain recombines TRBV29-1 with TRBJ2-3; 13 positions match TRBD2. Unmatched junction bases numbered 5, after V lost 6 bases and J lost 2 bases. The CDR3 is made up of 15 amino acids. Per the germline V gene, CDR1 is SQVTM and CDR2 is ANQGSEA. The CDR3 here is CSVTGLAGPTDTQYF. CDR3 DNA sequence: TGCAGCGTCACGGGACTAGCGGGACCCACAGATACGCAGTATTTT.

This rearrangement joins TRBV4-2 to TRBJ2-1, with TRBD2 matching 15 bases. CDR3 length: 21 amino acids. Per the germline V gene, CDR1 is LGHNA and CDR2 is YNFKEQ. V shed 0 bases, J shed 10 bases, and the junction held 19 bases outside the gene matches. The CDR3 DNA follows: TGTGCCAGCAGCCAAGACACCCAGGGACCGGGACTAGCGGGAGGTAGGAACGAGCAGTTCTTC. Residues: CASSQDTQGPGLAGGRNEQFF.

This chain joins TRBV11-3 and TRBJ1-2, with D unclear. Germline CDR1 reads SGHNT; CDR2 reads YENEEA. There are 14 residues in the CDR3. Trimming took off 3 bases at V and 8 bases at J, with 16 bases between the two ends. The DNA for the CDR3 is TGTGCCAGCAGCTTCGGCCCCCCCGGGGTCGGCTACACCTTC. Protein product: CASSFGPPGVGYTF.

The chain employs TRBV7-9 and TRBJ1-4; 7 nucleotides match TRBD1. From germline, CDR1 is SEHNR and CDR2 FQNEAQ (reference sequence). The junction had 12 bases not matched to a gene; V was cut back by 4 bases and J by 7 bases. The CDR3 loop spans 16 amino acids. The CDR3 loop reads CASSSGDRVLGEKLFF. The CDR3 DNA is TGTGCCAGCAGCTCGGGCGACAGGGTCTTAGGTGAAAAACTGTTTTTT.